The next 18 T cell receptor beta chains were all read from a single sample in a study of cytomegalovirus exposure and HLA in healthy donors. A multiplex PCR was run with 60 Vbeta primers and 13 Jbeta primers. Profiling relied on immunoSEQ multiplex PCR, and the TCRdb table lists in-frame clones only, not all of them. This listing includes 45,000 to 70,000 clones. Sequenced: PBMCs. The source is a woman aged 50 to 60 in good health and CMV-seropositive.

The chain combines TRBV5-6 with TRBJ2-1, with 7 nucleotides matching TRBD2. CDR1 and CDR2 from the germline V gene are SGHDT and YYEEEE. The CDR3 covers 15 residues. Trimming took 4 bases from V and 4 from J; bases not matched to a gene: 8. CDR3 DNA: TGTGCCAGCAGCCCCGAGGCTAGCGGTTACAATGAGCAGTTCTTC. Translating gives CASSPEASGYNEQFF.

As DNA, the CDR3 is TGTGCCAGCAGGACCCTCAGCGGGCGCACAGATACGCAGTATTTT. It translates to CASRTLSGRTDTQYF. The gene calls are TRBV7-2 and TRBJ2-3; a weak D match, TRBD2 (6 bases). V was trimmed by 6 bases and J by 1 base, leaving 14 bases between them. Per the germline V gene, CDR1 is SGHTA and CDR2 is FQGNSA. The CDR3 spans 15 residues.

The chain employs TRBV6-1 and TRBJ2-1, with 9 bases identical to TRBD2. Germline V gives CDR1 MNHNS, CDR2 SASEGT. V was pared by 2 bases and J by 0 bases, with 5 bases of the junction left unmatched. This CDR3 comprises 17 residues. CDR3 region: CASSEMASGASYNEQFF. CDR3 in DNA: TGTGCCAGCAGTGAAATGGCTAGCGGGGCCTCCTACAATGAGCAGTTCTTC.

J is TRBJ2-7 and V is TRBV27; 12 bases map to TRBD1. After removal of 5 bases from V and 0 bases from J, the junction contained 8 bases not matched to a gene. The CDR3 is 17 amino acids. Germline CDR1 and CDR2: MNHEY and SMNVEV (reference sequence). The CDR3 DNA is TGTGCCAGCAGTATGGGACAGGGGGCGACCTTCTCCTACGAGCAGTACTTC. Translated: CASSMGQGATFSYEQYF.

This chain joins TRBV5-6 and TRBJ2-1; D gene uncertain. The length of the CDR3 is 13 residues. V lost 2 bases, J lost 9 bases, and 12 bases lay in between. The germline gives CDR1 SGHDT, CDR2 YYEEEE. The CDR3 sequence: CASSFGPVGEQFF. In DNA form, the CDR3 reads TGTGCCAGCAGCTTTGGGCCCGTTGGTGAGCAGTTCTTC.

The CDR3 DNA follows: TGCGCCAGCAGCCAGTCCTTCCCAGGTTTAATCTATAATTCACCCCTCCACTTT. Encoded protein: CASSQSFPGLIYNSPLHF. The V call is TRBV4-3, the J call TRBJ1-6; no definite D call. The CDR3 is 18 amino acids. V shed 3 bases and J shed 3 bases, with 18 bases lying between them. Per germline, CDR1 LGHNA and CDR2 YSLEER.

The chain carries TRBV7-9 and TRBJ2-2, with TRBD2 as a possible D gene (6 bases). V was clipped by 5 bases and J by 6 bases, with 16 bases between them. Per the germline V gene, CDR1 is SEHNR and CDR2 is FQNEAQ (reference sequence). CDR3 length equals 15 residues. The CDR3 DNA reads as TGTGCCAGCAGCCGCGACGGGGGACGGGCCGGGGAGCTGTTTTTT. Its protein is CASSRDGGRAGELFF.

This chain connects TRBV30 to TRBJ1-2, with TRBD1 matching 8 bases. The V segment lost 3 bases and the J segment 4 bases; nucleotides outside the gene matches: 4. Looked up from germline, CDR1 is GTSNPN and CDR2 is SVGIG (reference sequence). The CDR3 is 13 amino acids. The CDR3 spells CAWRRDRPYGYTF. CDR3 sequence (DNA): TGTGCCTGGAGACGGGACAGGCCCTATGGCTACACCTTC.

The genes are TRBV6-1 and TRBJ2-1; D possibly corresponds to TRBD2 (7 bases). Germline V gives CDR1 MNHNS, CDR2 SASEGT. The length of the CDR3 is 16 residues. V was clipped by 2 bases and J by 0 bases, with 11 bases between them. CDR3 in amino acids: CASSEPGGRSYNEQFF. The CDR3 DNA sequence: TGTGCCAGCAGTGAACCGGGGGGCCGCTCCTACAATGAGCAGTTCTTC.

CDR3 residues: CASSYEGPGELFF. The CDR3, as DNA: TGTGCCAGCAGTTACGAGGGCCCCGGGGAGCTGTTTTTT. The genes are TRBV28 and TRBJ2-2; perhaps TRBD2 as D (5 bases). V lost 4 bases and J lost 6, with 9 bases in between. The CDR3 consists of 13 residues. CDR1 is MDHEN, CDR2 SYDVKM, per germline.

CDR3 coding DNA: TGTGCCAGCAGCGTACATTGGGAGTCACCCCTCCACTTT. Translated, it gives CASSVHWESPLHF. The chain is built from TRBV9 and TRBJ1-6; D gene unclear. This CDR3 has 13 residues. The V gene lost 1 base and the J gene lost 10 bases, with 9 bases spanning the gap. Germline values: CDR1 SGDLS, CDR2 YYNGEE.

As DNA, the CDR3 is TGTGCCTGGACTTCGGGACAGTTTAATTCACCCCTCCACTTT. Its protein is CAWTSGQFNSPLHF. The chain has TRBV30 and TRBJ1-6; 7 positions match TRBD1. The germline CDR1 and CDR2 sequences are GTSNPN and SVGIG (reference sequence). The CDR3 sequence is 14 residues long. With 4 bases clipped from V and 6 bases from J, the junction kept 6 bases outside the gene matches.

The chain has TRBV5-5 and TRBJ1-2, with D uncertain. CDR1 and CDR2 (germline): SGHKS, YYEKEE (reference sequence). V lost 4 bases to trimming and J lost 0 bases, with 10 bases between them. The CDR3 has 14 residues. CDR3 in amino acids: CASSVAVANYGYTF. The CDR3 region has the DNA TGTGCCAGCAGCGTCGCGGTAGCTAACTATGGCTACACCTTC.

The chain employs TRBV29-1 and TRBJ1-2; D may be TRBD1 (6 bases). The CDR3 has 11 residues. Trimming left V 5 bases short and J 5 bases short, with 9 bases between. Germline CDR1 SQVTM, CDR2 ANQGSEA. Written as DNA, the CDR3 is TGCAGCGTTCCACAGGGATATGGCTACACCTTC. Amino acid sequence: CSVPQGYGYTF.

The rearrangement joins TRBV19 to TRBJ1-1; TRBD1 matches at 12 bases. In germline, CDR1 is LNHDA, CDR2 SQIVND (reference sequence). CDR3 length equals 17 residues. The J segment lost 4 bases and the V segment lost 5 bases, leaving 11 bases of the junction unmatched. This CDR3 is CASSHTRDRGPGTEAFF. CDR3 bases: TGTGCCAGTAGTCATACCCGGGACAGGGGGCCGGGCACTGAAGCTTTCTTT. The complete variable domain, with remaining parts taken from reference TRBV19 and TRBJ1-1, reads DGGITQSPKYLFRKEGQNVTLSCEQNLNHDAMYWYRQDPGQGLRLIYYSQIVNDFQKGDIAEGYSVSREKKESFPLTVTSAQKNPTAFYLCASSHTRDRGPGTEAFFGQGTRLTVV.

This chain uses TRBV20-1 with TRBJ2-3; no definite D call. Trimming took off 5 bases at V and 5 bases at J, with 8 bases between the two ends. The germline V gene has CDR1 DFQATT and CDR2 SNEGSKA (reference sequence). CDR3 length: 11 amino acids. The chain's CDR3 is CSAHSGDTQYF. The DNA for the CDR3 is TGCAGTGCTCACTCTGGAGATACGCAGTATTTT.

The rearrangement links TRBV19 to TRBJ2-6, with D perhaps matching TRBD2 (6 bases). Germline values: CDR1 LNHDA, CDR2 SQIVND (reference sequence). The CDR3 is 13 residues long. The V end was cut by 9 bases, the J end by 3 bases, with 9 bases between. CDR3 sequence reads: CASGGSGANVLTF. In nucleotides, the CDR3 is TGTGCCAGCGGAGGGAGTGGGGCCAACGTCCTGACTTTC.

The J gene is TRBJ2-1, the V gene TRBV5-1; D remains ambiguous. Per germline, CDR1 SGHRS and CDR2 YFSETQ. Trimming took 0 bases from V and 0 from J, leaving 13 bases between them. The CDR3 consists of 17 residues. CDR3 bases: TGCGCCAGCAGCTTGGCCCGAGGTCCGAGCTCCTACAATGAGCAGTTCTTC. Its translation: CASSLARGPSSYNEQFF.